This T cell receptor (beta chain) was captured in a study of cytomegalovirus exposure and HLA in healthy donors. Points on this clone: Its cognate antigen is unknown.

Notes on the study in general: The authors listed 150 to 200 TCR beta chains as cytomegalovirus-associated. Rarity marked most TCR sequences, yet some public TCRs occurred in many donors. Presence/absence analyses assumed roughly uniform sequencing depth across donors. There was a cluster of highly shared sequence variants that was likely a sequencing artifact.

It was with 60 Vbeta and 13 Jbeta primers that the PCR ran. Here immunoSEQ multiplex PCR was the method, and the copy in TCRdb shows in-frame clones only, minus some. The top ten clones hold roughly 5.6% of a sample with over 130,000 clones, about four fifths of them seen once. The V and J ends lost 8 bases and 5 bases, in that order; junction bases with no gene match: 7. Germline CDR1 SNHLY, CDR2 FYNNEI. CDR3 length: 15 amino acids. The sequence was obtained from a middle-aged woman in good health and CMV-seropositive. The chain employs TRBV2 and TRBJ1-6; TRBD1 aligns across 9 bases. The source material was PBMCs. This CDR3 is CASGRQGENNSPLHF. The DNA for the CDR3 is TGTGCCAGCGGCAGACAGGGGGAAAATAATTCACCCCTCCACTTT.